The source of this TCR beta chain is a study of T-cell reconstitution after alpha-beta-depleted transplantation in children. As it was prepared, the TCRbeta library received unique molecular identifiers. TCRdb re-analysed the PCR reads in MiXCR, keeping a single row per CDR3 protein. The sample has around 240,000 distinct CDR3 sequences, 7.5% to 9.5% seen once. Regarding this clonotype: The antigen is undetermined. This sequence may be a read error, since a much larger clone differs from it by one base. Since no conserved phenylalanine or tryptophan closes the CDR3, a read error is the likely cause.

The CDR3 runs 16 residues. The junction had 6 bases not matched to a gene; V was cut back by 7 bases and J by 0 bases. Per the germline V gene, CDR1 is MDHEN and CDR2 is SYDVKM. Whole-study findings and limits: Surviving recipient cells, namely T cells and thymic progenitors, were the source of high day-60 TCRbeta diversity in some patients. At one year after transplant, newly produced T cells mostly accounted for T-cell counts and diversity. Reports say that about two months after transplant, the alpha-beta T cells came out of several hundred graft clones that had expanded.

The material sequenced was PBMCs, mostly from graft donor cells, taken 180 days after TCRalphabeta/CD19-depleted stem cell transplant. J is TRBJ1-3 and V is TRBV28, with 10 bases fitting TRBD1. The receptor was isolated from a male patient younger than 18 who had a stem cell transplant for acute lymphoblastic leukemia, so the T cells may come from the graft donor. The CDR3 reads CASIGTGVLSGNTIYI. The CDR3 DNA follows: TGTGCCAGCATAGGGACAGGGGTTCTCTCTGGAAACACCATATATATT.